Presented here are 9 T cell receptor beta chains from one specimen sequenced in a study of T-cell reconstitution after alpha-beta-depleted transplantation in children. A library of TCRbeta sequences, prepared with unique molecular identifiers, was generated. Via MiXCR, TCRdb re-called the PCR reads, giving one row per CDR3 protein. The repertoire holds some 200,000 distinct CDR3 sequences, about 9.6% seen once, with approximately 5.4% in the top ten. The specimen was PBMCs from the stem cell graft donor, collected from the stem cell graft. Every receptor here comes from a human donor who donated a stem cell graft to a child with SCID.

This clonotype was recorded many times. V gene TRBV12-3 or TRBV12-4 combines with J gene TRBJ2-2; D gene ambiguous. The V gene lost 6 bases and the J gene lost 0 bases, with 11 bases spanning the gap. The CDR3 length is 15 residues. The CDR3 sequence: CASSIDGPNTGELFF. DNA of the CDR3: TGTGCCAGCAGCATCGACGGCCCGAACACCGGGGAGCTGTTTTTT.

The table lists this clonotype with many counts. The chain employs TRBV18 and TRBJ2-7; D is undetermined. The CDR3 totals 17 residues. CDR1 is KGHSH, CDR2 LQKENI, per germline. The V gene lost 0 bases and the J gene lost 2 bases, with 17 bases spanning the gap. The CDR3 protein is CASSPPVGGIYPYEQYF. The CDR3 nucleotides are TGTGCCAGCTCACCACCGGTCGGCGGAATTTACCCCTACGAGCAGTACTTC.

In this sample, this clonotype turned up many times. The V gene is TRBV12-3 or TRBV12-4, the J gene TRBJ2-1, with TRBD1 matching 10 bases. This CDR3 is 13 amino acids long. V shed 4 bases and J 9 bases; nucleotides not matched to a gene: 3. Written as DNA, the CDR3 is TGTGCCAGCAGTTCCCGGGACAGGGGTGAGCAGTTCTTC. This encodes CASSSRDRGEQFF.

In its sample, this clonotype was seen many times. V gene TRBV20-1 combines with J gene TRBJ2-2; D is possibly TRBD2 (7 bases). CDR3 length equals 15 residues. With 4 bases removed from V and 7 bases from J, the gap between germline ends came to 19 bases. Germline CDR1 is DFQATT and CDR2 is SNEGSKA (reference sequence). CDR3 sequence reads: CSANWGGPGNGELFF. The CDR3, as DNA: TGCAGTGCTAACTGGGGGGGGCCCGGGAACGGGGAGCTGTTTTTT.

This clonotype has at least ten counts. This chain connects TRBV20-1 to TRBJ2-5; 8 bases are a match to TRBD2. V gave up 0 bases and J gave up 5 bases; unmatched junction bases: 11. From germline, CDR1 is DFQATT and CDR2 SNEGSKA (reference sequence). The CDR3 sequence is 16 residues long. The CDR3 region is CSARDPAGSGKETQYF. Here the CDR3 DNA reads TGCAGTGCTAGAGACCCTGCGGGTAGCGGGAAGGAGACCCAGTACTTC.

This clonotype was seen at least ten times. This chain joins TRBV18 and TRBJ1-3; D is unclear. Germline lookup yields CDR1 KGHSH and CDR2 LQKENI. V was clipped by 1 base and J by 0 bases, with 10 bases between them. This CDR3 is 16 amino acids long. In DNA form, the CDR3 reads TGTGCCAGCTCACCACAAGAAGGGAGCTCTGGAAACACCATATATTTT. It yields the protein CASSPQEGSSGNTIYF.

There are many counts of this clonotype. Here the CDR3 DNA reads TGTGCCAGCAGCTTGCTAAGGACTGGGGCCAACGTCCTGACTTTC. Protein product: CASSLLRTGANVLTF. The genes are TRBV5-5 and TRBJ2-6; D gene unclear. Germline CDR1 is SGHKS and CDR2 is YYEKEE (reference sequence). V dropped 1 base and J dropped 2 bases, with 7 bases sitting between them. This CDR3 has 15 amino acids. Combining the CDR3 with reference TRBV5-5 and TRBJ2-6 gives the whole variable domain DAGVTQSPTHLIKTRGQQVTLRCSPISGHKSVSWYQQVLGQGPQFIFQYYEKEERGRGNFPDRFSARQFPNYSSELNVNALLLGDSALYLCASSLLRTGANVLTFGAGSRLTVL.

At least ten counts were recorded for this clonotype. The V call is TRBV12-3 or TRBV12-4, the J call TRBJ2-3; TRBD1 matches 7 bases. The J segment lost 2 bases and the V segment lost 6 bases, leaving 8 bases of the junction unmatched. This CDR3 region has 15 residues. In DNA form, the CDR3 reads TGTGCCAGCAGCAACGGACAGGAATTCACAGATACGCAGTATTTT. Translated: CASSNGQEFTDTQYF.

At least ten counts were recorded for this clonotype. V and J are TRBV5-1 and TRBJ2-3; D is unresolved. The germline V gene encodes CDR1 SGHRS and CDR2 YFSETQ. The V end was cut by 0 bases, the J end by 0 bases, with 8 bases between. This CDR3 spans 15 amino acids. CDR3 in DNA: TGCGCCAGCAGCTTGGTTCTGGGTAGCACAGATACGCAGTATTTT. Translated: CASSLVLGSTDTQYF.